The clone carrying this TCR beta chain was detected only once. Antigen: not known. The data derive from a study of Ad26.COV2.S vaccination and SARS-CoV-2 variants. For the study at large: Enrolled in COV1001, the donor was in the Ad26.COV2.S trial arm, which received the vaccine. Doses of Ad26.COV2.S were injected into muscle once or twice, 56 days apart. The study, taken as a whole, reports: Substantial breadth in spike-specific CD8+ and CD4+ T cell responses was reportedly seen after vaccination.

The table came from immunoSEQ multiplex PCR; TCRdb's copy has only in-frame clones and leaves some out. The sample consists of fewer than 500,000 clones, 80% to 95% of them appearing once. Trimming removed 6 bases at V and 2 bases at J, with 23 bases between. The CDR3 contains 17 residues. Germline values: CDR1 MNHEY, CDR2 SVGEGT. Treatment of the sample: over 15 received Ad26.COV2.S at low or high dose, single or two shots; about 5 received placebo; per-sample allocation not given. It was on day 63 after the first vaccine or placebo injection that samples were taken. Whoever gave the sample was an adult aged 18-55 years in Boston.

This TCR was recovered from a person between 18 and 65 years old who received the Ad26.COV2.S COVID-19 vaccine or a placebo. The sample in question was peripheral blood, obtained in a trial of Ad26.COV2.S vaccine versus placebo. V usage is TRBV6-2 or TRBV6-3 and J usage is TRBJ2-7; the D gene is possibly TRBD1 (7 bases). For the CDR3, the DNA is TGTGCCAGCAGCTTCGACCCGACAGGGAGGAATACCTACGAGCAGTACTTC. It codes for CASSFDPTGRNTYEQYF.